This T cell receptor (beta chain) was profiled in a study of blood T cell repertoires in COVID-19. Study-wide background: Sample material is recorded as cDNA or gDNA derived from T cells, B-cell-depleted T cells, or PBMCs.

Participants' own reports of clinical history determined their cohort assignment. Cohort 3 recovery required two negative PCRs, clearance, or symptom resolution. Here immunoSEQ multiplex PCR was the method, and the copy in TCRdb shows in-frame clones only, minus some. The repertoire consists of around 500,000 clones, with roughly 90% occurring once and the leading ten covering around 1.9%. This clone was counted only a few times. Germline V gives CDR1 MNHEY, CDR2 SVGEGT. This CDR3 region has 14 residues. V was trimmed by 6 bases and J by 4 bases, leaving 12 bases between them. The source of this sequence is a woman aged 40 to 49 who had recovered from COVID-19. V usage is TRBV6-2 or TRBV6-3 and J usage is TRBJ1-4, with a weak D call TRBD1 (5 bases). Material for sequencing was PBMCs or T cells enriched from blood (not recorded which). For the CDR3, the DNA is TGTGCCAGCAGCCCCGACAGAATTAATGAAAAACTGTTTTTT. Translation: CASSPDRINEKLFF.